Below are 8 T cell receptor beta chains sequenced from a single sample in a study of vaccination effects on CD4 cells after COVID-19. Isolating CD4+ T cells followed 9 to 11 days of culture. The repertoire was sequenced with immunoSEQ multiplex PCR; TCRdb's copy has only in-frame clones and lacks some. The data contain some 63,000 clones, approximately 78% of them singletons. Antigen specificity for these receptors is unknown. The sample here was CD4+ T cells from PBMCs cultured without peptide, taken before COVID-19 vaccination. These receptors came from a human donor who had a prior SARS-CoV-2 infection.

This clone was counted a few times. The chain combines TRBV6-5 with TRBJ1-6; 8 nucleotides agree with TRBD1. This CDR3 spans 14 amino acids. Trimming removed 5 bases from V and 5 bases from J; junction bases left unmatched: 2. Per germline, CDR1 MNHEY and CDR2 SVGAGI. DNA for the CDR3: TGTGCCAGCAGTCTGACAGGGGATAATTCACCCCTCCACTTT. Amino acids: CASSLTGDNSPLHF.

The count of this clone is one. The chain employs TRBV11-3 and TRBJ2-1; D possibly corresponds to TRBD1 (6 bases). This CDR3 has 15 residues. V lost 1 base, J lost 5 bases, and 12 bases lay in between. Germline assignment: CDR1 SGHNT and CDR2 YENEEA. In DNA form, the CDR3 reads TGTGCCAGCAGCTTAGGAACAGGGACCGACAATGAGCAGTTCTTC. Protein: CASSLGTGTDNEQFF.

The CDR3 sequence: CASIPGRMPYGYTF. Here the CDR3 DNA reads TGTGCCAGTATTCCGGGACGGATGCCTTATGGCTACACCTTC. V is TRBV6-5 and J is TRBJ1-2; D is perhaps TRBD1 (5 bases). The CDR3 is made up of 14 amino acids. V lost 9 bases and J lost 5, with 19 bases in between. Looked up from germline, CDR1 is MNHEY and CDR2 is SVGAGI.

V is TRBV11-3 and J is TRBJ2-7; D gene ambiguous. The CDR3 runs 16 residues. The germline V gene has CDR1 SGHNT and CDR2 YENEEA. V was pared by 5 bases and J by 0 bases, with 17 bases between. The CDR3 loop reads CASSPYGSDGSYEQYF. The CDR3 DNA follows: TGTGCCAGCAGCCCTTACGGTTCGGACGGCTCCTACGAGCAGTACTTC.

The chain links TRBV18 to TRBJ1-4; perhaps TRBD1 as D (6 bases). Germline CDR1 reads KGHSH; CDR2 reads LQKENI. Trimming shortened V by 1 base and J by 10 bases, and 19 bases separated the two germline ends. CDR3 length equals 16 residues. Here the CDR3 reads CASSPRMSRDTGKLFF. In nucleotides, the CDR3 is TGTGCCAGCTCACCACGGATGTCCCGGGACACCGGAAAACTGTTTTTT.

This clone was picked up a small number of times. This chain's CDR3 is CASSQIYPGGSQKGDTGELFF. Written as DNA, the CDR3 is TGTGCCAGCAGCCAAATCTACCCCGGGGGCAGTCAAAAGGGGGACACCGGGGAGCTGTTTTTT. The rearrangement uses TRBV14 and TRBJ2-2, with D perhaps being TRBD1 or TRBD2 (6 bases each). Germline CDR1 reads SGHDN; CDR2 reads FVKESK. There are 21 residues in the CDR3. The V gene lost 2 bases and the J gene lost 3 bases, with 28 bases spanning the gap. Full variable domain (missing parts from reference TRBV14 and TRBJ2-2): EAGVTQFPSHSVIEKGQTVTLRCDPISGHDNLYWYRRVMGKEIKFLLHFVKESKQDESGMPNNRFLAERTGGTYSTLKVQPAELEDSGVYFCASSQIYPGGSQKGDTGELFFGEGSRLTVL.

This chain's CDR3 is CASSQFTSNTGELFF. DNA for the CDR3: TGTGCCAGCAGCCAATTCACTAGCAACACCGGGGAGCTGTTTTTT. This rearrangement joins TRBV3-1 (or the pseudogene TRBV3-2) to TRBJ2-2; the D gene is possibly TRBD2 (6 bases). The CDR3 has 15 amino acids. V shed 2 bases and J shed 2 bases, with 9 bases lying between them. Germline CDR1 is LGHDT and CDR2 is YNNKEL (reference sequence).

The chain is built from TRBV6-5 and TRBJ1-2; D call uncertain. Trimming took off 8 bases at V and 4 bases at J, with 14 bases between the two ends. This CDR3 contains 13 residues. CDR1 and CDR2 from the germline V gene are MNHEY and SVGAGI. The CDR3 spells CASGGRRFYGYTF. The CDR3 DNA reads as TGTGCCAGCGGAGGACGCCGCTTCTATGGCTACACCTTC.